These 17 T cell receptor beta chains originate from one sample sequenced in a study of response to subunit inactivated influenza vaccine. Via MiXCR, TCRdb re-called the RT-PCR reads, giving one row per CDR3 protein. The table records about 650,000 distinct CDR3 sequences, around 14% of them present only once. Sequenced material: PBMCs from blood, taken approximately 12 days after vaccination. The receptors originated from a man aged 50-60 years who received an inactivated influenza vaccine.

This clonotype was observed a handful of times. CDR3 residues: CASSELSGQGADGYTF. As DNA, the CDR3 is TGTGCCAGCAGTGAACTGTCCGGACAGGGGGCGGACGGCTACACCTTC. V gene TRBV2 combines with J gene TRBJ1-2; 11 nucleotides line up with TRBD1. The CDR3 has 16 residues. Germline assignment: CDR1 SNHLY and CDR2 FYNNEI. V trimming: 2 bases; J trimming: 8 bases; junction bases outside the gene matches: 10.

This clonotype was recorded at least ten times. The rearrangement joins TRBV7-8 to TRBJ2-7; 9 bases match TRBD1. This CDR3 has 16 residues. The V gene end was trimmed by 0 bases and the J gene end by 2 bases; junction bases not matched to a gene: 5. Germline V gene sequence: CDR1 SGHVS, CDR2 FQNEAQ. In DNA, the CDR3 is TGTGCCAGCAGCTTAGCGTGGGGACAGGGAGCCTACGAGCAGTACTTC. It specifies CASSLAWGQGAYEQYF.

CDR3 nucleotide sequence: TGCAGTGCTAGAGATATAGGACTCGCTCGGTGGGAGCAGTTCTTC. Encoded protein: CSARDIGLARWEQFF. The rearrangement links TRBV20-1 to TRBJ2-1; weak D call: TRBD2 (5 bases). Germline V gene lookup returns CDR1 DFQATT and CDR2 SNEGSKA (reference sequence). The CDR3 spans 15 residues. V dropped 0 bases and J dropped 10 bases, with 19 bases sitting between them.

The chain carries TRBV5-5 and TRBJ2-7; D not resolved. From germline, CDR1 is SGHKS and CDR2 YYEKEE (reference sequence). Trimming left V 0 bases short and J 1 base short, with 8 bases between. The CDR3 is 14 residues long. As DNA, the CDR3 is TGTGCCAGCAGCTTGGCGTGGGAATCCTACGAGCAGTACTTC. It encodes CASSLAWESYEQYF.

This clonotype has more than one count but fewer than ten. The chain combines TRBV10-1 with TRBJ2-2, with D unresolved. Trimming removed 3 bases from V and 7 bases from J, with 12 bases in between. Looked up from germline, CDR1 is WNHNN and CDR2 is SYGVQD (reference sequence). The CDR3 spans 14 residues. CDR3 sequence: CASSDLGYGGELFF. CDR3 nucleotides: TGCGCCAGCAGTGATTTGGGGTATGGCGGGGAGCTGTTTTTT.

This clonotype came up a few times. The chain uses TRBV5-5 and TRBJ1-5; no clear D. The V gene's germline CDR1 is SGHKS and CDR2 YYEKEE (reference sequence). V was cut by 5 bases and J by 2 bases, with 8 bases left in between. The CDR3 length is 13 residues. The CDR3 DNA is TGTGCCAGCAGGAACAGTGGCAATCAGCCCCAGCATTTT. This codes for CASRNSGNQPQHF.

V usage is TRBV5-1 and J usage is TRBJ2-2; D remains ambiguous. CDR3 length: 16 residues. Trimming shortened V by 0 bases and J by 2 bases, and 11 bases separated the two germline ends. Germline-derived CDR1 and CDR2 are SGHRS and YFSETQ. CDR3 loop: CASSLEAASNTGELFF. DNA for the CDR3: TGCGCCAGCAGCTTGGAGGCGGCCAGCAACACCGGGGAGCTGTTTTTT.

This clonotype has more than one count but fewer than ten. The chain couples TRBV11-2 to TRBJ1-6; D possibly corresponds to TRBD1 (5 bases). The germline V gene encodes CDR1 SGHAT and CDR2 FQNNGV. V lost 3 bases to trimming and J lost 10 bases, with 16 bases between them. The CDR3 runs 15 residues. The CDR3 protein is CASSFSGGVGSPLHF. The DNA of the CDR3 is TGTGCCAGCAGCTTTAGTGGGGGAGTGGGGTCACCCCTCCACTTT.

This clonotype was observed a handful of times. The chain joins TRBV5-1 to TRBJ2-5; no definite D call. Trimming took 0 bases from V and 5 from J, leaving 8 bases between them. Per germline, CDR1 SGHRS and CDR2 YFSETQ. This CDR3 spans 13 amino acids. This CDR3 is CASSLAVSETQYF. CDR3 coding DNA: TGCGCCAGCAGCTTGGCCGTGTCCGAGACCCAGTACTTC.

The rearrangement links TRBV20-1 to TRBJ2-5, with 8 bases fitting TRBD2. Germline V gene data show CDR1 as DFQATT and CDR2 as SNEGSKA (reference sequence). The CDR3 has 14 residues. J lost 5 bases, V lost 2 bases, and 7 bases had no gene match. The CDR3, as DNA: TGCAGTGCTAGACCGGGACTAGGTGGTGAGACCCAGTACTTC. As protein: CSARPGLGGETQYF.

This clonotype was counted a few times. The chain's CDR3 is CASSLNSPNTGELFF. The CDR3, as DNA: TGTGCCAGCAGCTTAAACAGCCCGAACACCGGGGAGCTGTTTTTT. V usage is TRBV11-3 and J usage is TRBJ2-2; D is undetermined. The germline V gene has CDR1 SGHNT and CDR2 YENEEA. This CDR3 has 15 residues. Trimming left V 2 bases short and J 0 bases short, with 7 bases between.

This clonotype has just a few counts. The chain recombines TRBV5-1 with TRBJ2-7, with D possibly being TRBD1 or TRBD2 (7 bases each). Per germline, CDR1 SGHRS and CDR2 YFSETQ. The CDR3 is 15 amino acids. V was cut by 4 bases and J by 0 bases, with 14 bases left in between. The CDR3 DNA reads as TGCGCCAGCAGCAGCGGGACAGAGATCTCCTACGAGCAGTACTTC. Translating gives CASSSGTEISYEQYF. Full variable domain (remainder filled in from reference TRBV5-1 and TRBJ2-7): KAGVTQTPRYLIKTRGQQVTLSCSPISGHRSVSWYQQTPGQGLQFLFEYFSETQRNKGNFPGRFSGRQFSNSRSEMNVSTLELGDSALYLCASSSGTEISYEQYFGPGTRLTVT.

The chain employs TRBV2 and TRBJ2-4, with no clear D. This CDR3 contains 13 residues. Germline assignment: CDR1 SNHLY and CDR2 FYNNEI. V lost 6 bases to trimming and J lost 1 base, with 7 bases between them. The CDR3 DNA reads as TGTGCCAGCAGCGGTGCCGCCAAAAACATTCAGTACTTC. Its protein is CASSGAAKNIQYF.

This clonotype occurred many times. The chain couples TRBV5-1 to TRBJ1-1; TRBD1 matches at 7 bases. Germline CDR1 reads SGHRS; CDR2 reads YFSETQ. V was clipped by 4 bases and J by 1 base; unmatched bases: 4. There are 14 residues in the CDR3. The CDR3, as DNA: TGCGCCAGCAGCCCTGGACAGGAGAACACTGAAGCTTTCTTT. Protein product: CASSPGQENTEAFF.

There are a few counts of this clonotype. V is TRBV7-7 and J is TRBJ2-3; tentative D call: TRBD2 (5 bases). Germline CDR1 reads SSHAT; CDR2 reads FNYEAQ (reference sequence). V shed 6 bases and J shed 2 bases, with 12 bases lying between them. This CDR3 is 14 amino acids long. The CDR3 DNA is TGTGCCAGCAGTTTAAGCGGCCCCACAGATACGCAGTATTTT. Protein: CASSLSGPTDTQYF.

At least ten counts were recorded for this clonotype. The rearrangement links TRBV4-3 to TRBJ1-5; D is unresolved. CDR3 length: 13 amino acids. Trimming took 1 base from V and 10 from J, leaving 11 bases between them. Germline-derived CDR1 and CDR2 are LGHNA and YSLEER. The CDR3, as DNA: TGCGCCAGCAGCCAAGGCCAGGTTAGTCCCCAGCATTTT. This encodes CASSQGQVSPQHF.

Ten or more counts support this clonotype. The rearrangement links TRBV4-1 to TRBJ2-5, with no clear D. V shed 1 base and J shed 3 bases, with 9 bases lying between them. Germline loops: CDR1 MGHRA, CDR2 YSYEKL. The CDR3 runs 14 residues. The CDR3 DNA sequence: TGCGCCAGCAGCCAAGCTCCCTCGGAAGAGACCCAGTACTTC. It is translated as CASSQAPSEETQYF.